This TCR beta chain comes out of a study of long-term antiretroviral therapy in people with HIV. Turning to the study itself: Initial samples were collected about a decade before the 2015 immediate-ART recommendation.

Germline V gives CDR1 SGHRS, CDR2 YFSETQ. This CDR3 contains 14 residues. V was trimmed by 0 bases and J by 0 bases, leaving 5 bases between them. Researchers report immunoSEQ v3.0 was run at survey level. The data were produced by immunoSEQ multiplex PCR, yet TCRdb's version contains in-frame clones alone and is incomplete. The repertoire has about 27,000 clones, 60% to 80% of them found once; the top ten carry approximately 10%. The chain combines TRBV5-1 with TRBJ2-3, with D perhaps matching TRBD1 or TRBD2 (5 bases each). Material: unsorted PBMCs, obtained 2.1 years after starting antiretroviral therapy. The sequence was collected from a man aged 25-45 years with HIV. CDR3 nucleotide sequence: TGCGCCAGCAGCTTGGGGGGGAGCACAGATACGCAGTATTTT. Its protein product is CASSLGGSTDTQYF.